This is a list of T cell receptor beta chains from one sample in a study of OX40 agonist ivuxolimab in advanced cancers. Method: immunoSEQ multiplex PCR; TCRdb's copy keeps in-frame clones and lacks some. This sample carries over 90,000 clones, around 90% of them seen once, and the ten largest clones take roughly 0.17%. Sequencing used CD4+ or CD8+ T cells sorted from blood, obtained in a trial of the OX40 agonist ivuxolimab. Receptors originate from an adult with an advanced solid tumor such as melanoma, head and neck, liver or kidney cancer. CDR3s include the opening cysteine and the closing phenylalanine or tryptophan. Fields, in order: V gene, clone size, D gene, J gene, CDR3 DNA, CDR3 protein. A D gene is named only where the DNA matches it firmly. Size is stated for part of the rows, as once, few or many counts, or as a class when the clone is expanded.

TRBV6-4,NA,TRBD1,TRBJ2-6,TGTGCCAGCAGTCCGCGGACGCTCGGGACAGGGGGGTCTGGGGCCAACGTCCTGACTTTC,CASSPRTLGTGGSGANVLTF
TRBV19,NA,TRBD2,TRBJ2-3,TGTGCCAGTAGTACCCACGGGCGCGGGGGGCCGACAGATACGCAGTATTTT,CASSTHGRGGPTDTQYF
TRBV7-2,NA,TRBD2,TRBJ2-3,TGTGCCAGCAGCATTAGCGGGAGTACAGATACGCAGTATTTT,CASSISGSTDTQYF
TRBV30,once,NA,TRBJ2-7,TGTGCCTGGGCTAGCTCCTACGAGCAGTACTTC,CAWASSYEQYF
TRBV5-1,once,TRBD2,TRBJ2-7,TGCGCCAGCAGCCCAATGACTAGCGGGAGTTCCTACGAGCAGTACTTC,CASSPMTSGSSYEQYF
TRBV19,NA,TRBD1,TRBJ2-5,TGTGCCAGTAGTATAGGCGGACAGGGGCGCTGGGAGACCCAGTACTTC,CASSIGGQGRWETQYF
TRBV4-1,NA,TRBD2,TRBJ2-1,TGCGCCAGCAGCCCGCTATTAAGGACTAGGGGTAAAAATGAGCAGTTCTTC,CASSPLLRTRGKNEQFF
TRBV9,NA,NA,TRBJ2-1,TGTGCCAGCAGCCCCCCTACTAGCCGCTCCTACAATGAGCAGTTCTTC,CASSPPTSRSYNEQFF
TRBV11-2,NA,TRBD1,TRBJ1-2,TGTGCCAGCAGCTTACGACAGGGGCAGGATGGCTACACCTTC,CASSLRQGQDGYTF
TRBV6-1,NA,NA,TRBJ1-5,TGTGCCAGCAATTGGGAATATCAGCCCCAGCATTTT,CASNWEYQPQHF
TRBV4-2,NA,TRBD2,TRBJ2-1,TGTGCCAGCAGCCAAGAACCACTAGCGGGCCTGAGCTCCTACAATGAGCAGTTCTTC,CASSQEPLAGLSSYNEQFF
TRBV7-9,NA,NA,TRBJ2-3,TGTGCCAGCAGCTCAGTTCCAGATACGCAGTATTTT,CASSSVPDTQYF
TRBV27,NA,TRBD2,TRBJ2-1,TGTGCCAGCGTGTCTAGCGGGGGGTCCCTGACCTACAATGAGCAGTTCTTC,CASVSSGGSLTYNEQFF
TRBV7-8,NA,NA,TRBJ2-7,TGTGCCAGCAGCTTACCCAGCTACGAGCAGTACTTC,CASSLPSYEQYF
TRBV18,NA,NA,TRBJ1-5,TGTGCCAGCTCACCAGACAGCTCGAGCAATCAGCCCCAGCATTTT,CASSPDSSSNQPQHF
TRBV25-1,NA,NA,TRBJ1-1,TGTGCCAGCAGTGAAGCCGGCTCCACTGAAGCTTTCTTT,CASSEAGSTEAFF
TRBV13,NA,NA,TRBJ2-7,TGTGCCAGCAGCTCAGGACGGGACGCCAAGTACTTC,CASSSGRDAKYF
TRBV7-9,NA,NA,TRBJ1-2,TGTGCCACCGGATCCGCTGGTGTAAGCTACACCTTC,CATGSAGVSYTF
TRBV7-9,NA,TRBD2,TRBJ2-3,TGTGCCAGCAGCATACTCTTGGGGGGGGCAGATACGCAGTATTTT,CASSILLGGADTQYF
TRBV5-1,NA,NA,TRBJ1-1,TGCGCCAGCAGCTTGGCCTGGTCCCGGACAGCAAGCCGCACTGAAGCTTTCTTT,CASSLAWSRTASRTEAFF
TRBV15,once,TRBD1,TRBJ1-1,TGTGCCACCAGCAGAGATCTTACAGGGGGGGCTGAAGCTTTCTTT,CATSRDLTGGAEAFF
TRBV7-3,NA,NA,TRBJ2-3,TGTGCCAGCAGCTTATCAGCCGTCCTCACAGATACGCAGTATTTT,CASSLSAVLTDTQYF